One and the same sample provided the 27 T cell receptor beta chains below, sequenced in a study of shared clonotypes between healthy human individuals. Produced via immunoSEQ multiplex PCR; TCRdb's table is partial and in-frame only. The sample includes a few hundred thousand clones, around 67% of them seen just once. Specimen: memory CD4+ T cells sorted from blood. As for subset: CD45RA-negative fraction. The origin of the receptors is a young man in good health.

In DNA, the CDR3 is TGCGCCAGCAGCCAAGCCGATAGGGCTTTCTTT. It codes for CASSQADRAFF. The rearrangement uses TRBV4-3 and TRBJ1-1; no firm D call. Trimming took 1 base from V and 11 from J, leaving 8 bases between them. The CDR3 sequence is 11 residues long. Germline V gene data show CDR1 as LGHNA and CDR2 as YSLEER.

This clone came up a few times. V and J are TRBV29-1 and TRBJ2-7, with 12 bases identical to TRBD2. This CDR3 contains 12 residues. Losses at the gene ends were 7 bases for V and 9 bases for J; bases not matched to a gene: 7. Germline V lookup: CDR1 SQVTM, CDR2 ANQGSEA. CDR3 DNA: TGCAGCGGGTGGACTAGCGGGACAAGGCAGTACTTC. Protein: CSGWTSGTRQYF.

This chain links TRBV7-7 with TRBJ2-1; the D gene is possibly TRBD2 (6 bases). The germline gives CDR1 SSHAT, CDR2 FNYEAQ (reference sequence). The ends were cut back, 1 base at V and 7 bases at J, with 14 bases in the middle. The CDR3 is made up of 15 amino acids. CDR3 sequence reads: CASSLVGGNGNEQFF. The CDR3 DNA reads TGTGCCAGCAGCTTAGTTGGCGGGAACGGGAATGAGCAGTTCTTC.

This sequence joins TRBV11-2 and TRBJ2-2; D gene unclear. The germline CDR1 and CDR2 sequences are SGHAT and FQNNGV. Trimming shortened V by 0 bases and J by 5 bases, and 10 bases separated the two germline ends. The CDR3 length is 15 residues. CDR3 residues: CASSLEPRGTGELFF. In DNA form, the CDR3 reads TGTGCCAGCAGCTTAGAACCTAGAGGTACCGGGGAGCTGTTTTTT.

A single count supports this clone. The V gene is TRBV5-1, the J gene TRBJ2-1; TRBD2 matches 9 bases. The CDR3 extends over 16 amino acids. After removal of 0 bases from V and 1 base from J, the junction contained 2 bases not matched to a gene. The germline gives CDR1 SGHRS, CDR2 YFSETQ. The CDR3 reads CASSLGAGGSYNEQFF. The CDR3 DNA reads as TGCGCCAGCAGCTTGGGGGCGGGAGGGTCCTACAATGAGCAGTTCTTC.

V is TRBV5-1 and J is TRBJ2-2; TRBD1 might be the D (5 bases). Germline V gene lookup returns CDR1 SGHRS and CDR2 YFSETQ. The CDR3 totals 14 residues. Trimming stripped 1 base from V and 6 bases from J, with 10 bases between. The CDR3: CASSLFAGSGELFF. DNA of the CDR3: TGCGCCAGCAGCTTGTTTGCAGGGTCCGGGGAGCTGTTTTTT.

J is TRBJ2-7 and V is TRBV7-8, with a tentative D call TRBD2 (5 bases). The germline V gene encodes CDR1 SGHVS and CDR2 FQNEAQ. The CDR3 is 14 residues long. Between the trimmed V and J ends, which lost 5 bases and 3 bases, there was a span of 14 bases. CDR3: CASSPSGVGYEQYF. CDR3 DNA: TGTGCCAGCAGCCCGAGCGGAGTAGGCTACGAGCAGTACTTC.

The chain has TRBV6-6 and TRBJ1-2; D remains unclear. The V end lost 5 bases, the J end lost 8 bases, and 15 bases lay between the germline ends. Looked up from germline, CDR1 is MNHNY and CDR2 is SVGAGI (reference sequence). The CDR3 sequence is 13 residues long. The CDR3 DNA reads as TGTGCCAGCAGTCCAATGGTCGCAGGCGGCTACACCTTC. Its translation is CASSPMVAGGYTF.

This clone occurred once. CDR3 residues: CASSPLFGGDRAYNEQFF. The CDR3 nucleotides are TGTGCCAGTAGCCCCCTCTTCGGAGGGGATCGCGCCTACAATGAGCAGTTCTTC. V gene TRBV19 combines with J gene TRBJ2-1, with D possibly being TRBD2 (6 bases). Germline CDR1 LNHDA, CDR2 SQIVND (reference sequence). The V end was cut by 6 bases, the J end by 2 bases, with 23 bases between. This CDR3 is 18 amino acids long.

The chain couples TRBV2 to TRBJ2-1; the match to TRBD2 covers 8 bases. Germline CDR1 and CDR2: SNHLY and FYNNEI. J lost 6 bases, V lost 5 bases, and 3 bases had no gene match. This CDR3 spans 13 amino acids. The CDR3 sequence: CASSSGLVNEQFF. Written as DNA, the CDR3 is TGTGCCAGCAGTTCGGGACTAGTCAATGAGCAGTTCTTC.

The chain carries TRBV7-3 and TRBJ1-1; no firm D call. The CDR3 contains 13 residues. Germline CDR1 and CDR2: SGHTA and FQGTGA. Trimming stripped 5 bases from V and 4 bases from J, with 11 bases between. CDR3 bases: TGTGCCAGCAGCGCAGTCCCTGGCACTGAAGCTTTCTTT. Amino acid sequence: CASSAVPGTEAFF.

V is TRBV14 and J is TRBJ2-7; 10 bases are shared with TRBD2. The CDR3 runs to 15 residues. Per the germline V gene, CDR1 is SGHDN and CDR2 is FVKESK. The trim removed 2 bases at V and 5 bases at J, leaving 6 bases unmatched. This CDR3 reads CASSQLAGASHEQYF. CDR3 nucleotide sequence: TGTGCCAGCAGCCAACTAGCGGGAGCTTCTCACGAGCAGTACTTC.

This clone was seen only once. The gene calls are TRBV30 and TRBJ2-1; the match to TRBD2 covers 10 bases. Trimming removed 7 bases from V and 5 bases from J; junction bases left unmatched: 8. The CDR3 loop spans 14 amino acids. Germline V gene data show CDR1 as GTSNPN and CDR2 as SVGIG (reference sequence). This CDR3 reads CALKSGRADNEQFF. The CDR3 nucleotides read TGTGCCTTGAAAAGCGGGAGGGCCGACAATGAGCAGTTCTTC.

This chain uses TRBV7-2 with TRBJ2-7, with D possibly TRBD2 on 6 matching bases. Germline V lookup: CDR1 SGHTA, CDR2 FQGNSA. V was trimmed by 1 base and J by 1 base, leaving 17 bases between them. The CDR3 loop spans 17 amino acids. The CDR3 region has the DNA TGTGCCAGCAGCTTAGTGGGTGCGGGGACTGCTTCCTACGAGCAGTACTTC. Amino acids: CASSLVGAGTASYEQYF.

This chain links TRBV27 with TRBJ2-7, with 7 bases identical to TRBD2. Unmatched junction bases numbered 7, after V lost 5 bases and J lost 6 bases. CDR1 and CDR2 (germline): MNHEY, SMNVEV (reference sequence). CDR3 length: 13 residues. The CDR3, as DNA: TGTGCCAGCAGTCCCCTGGGGGGGGGCGAGCAGTACTTC. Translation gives CASSPLGGGEQYF.

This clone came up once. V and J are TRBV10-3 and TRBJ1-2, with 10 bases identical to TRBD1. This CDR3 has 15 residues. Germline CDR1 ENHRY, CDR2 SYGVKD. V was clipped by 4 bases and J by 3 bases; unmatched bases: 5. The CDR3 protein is CAISARDRGDYGYTF. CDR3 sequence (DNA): TGTGCCATCAGTGCCCGGGACAGGGGAGACTATGGCTACACCTTC.

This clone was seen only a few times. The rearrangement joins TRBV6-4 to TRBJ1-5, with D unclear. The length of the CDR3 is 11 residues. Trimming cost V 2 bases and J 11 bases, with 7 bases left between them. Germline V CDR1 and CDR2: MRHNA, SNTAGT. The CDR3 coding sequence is TGTGCCAGCAGTGACGGGGTAGCCCAGCATTTT. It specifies CASSDGVAQHF.

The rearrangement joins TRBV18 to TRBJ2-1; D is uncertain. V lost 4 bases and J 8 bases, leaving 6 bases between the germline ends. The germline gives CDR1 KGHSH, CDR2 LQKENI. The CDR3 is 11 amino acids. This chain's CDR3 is CASSQLDEQFF. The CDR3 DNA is TGTGCCAGCTCACAGTTGGATGAGCAGTTCTTC.

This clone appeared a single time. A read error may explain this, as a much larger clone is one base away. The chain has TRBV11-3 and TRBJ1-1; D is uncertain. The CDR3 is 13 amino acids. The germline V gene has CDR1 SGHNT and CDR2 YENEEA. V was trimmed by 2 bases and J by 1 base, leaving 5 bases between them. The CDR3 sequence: CASSLLRNTEAFF. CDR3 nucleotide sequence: TGTGCCAGCAGCTTACTGAGGAACACTGAAGCTTTCTTT.

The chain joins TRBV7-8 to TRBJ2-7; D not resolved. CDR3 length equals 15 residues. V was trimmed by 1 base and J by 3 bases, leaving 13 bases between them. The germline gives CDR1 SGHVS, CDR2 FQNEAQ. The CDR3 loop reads CASSLGHGRRYEQYF. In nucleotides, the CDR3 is TGTGCCAGCAGCTTAGGGCACGGACGGCGCTACGAGCAGTACTTC. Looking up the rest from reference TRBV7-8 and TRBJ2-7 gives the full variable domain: GAGVSQSPRYKVAKRGQDVALRCDPISGHVSLFWYQQALGQGPEFLTYFQNEAQLDKSGLPSDRFFAERPEGSVSTLKIQRTQQEDSAVYLCASSLGHGRRYEQYFGPGTRLTVT.

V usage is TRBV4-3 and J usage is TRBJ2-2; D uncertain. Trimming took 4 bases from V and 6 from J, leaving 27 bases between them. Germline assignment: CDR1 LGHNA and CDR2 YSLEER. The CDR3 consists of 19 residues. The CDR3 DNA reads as TGCGCCAGCAGCCCCACATTATACAAGAACACGGGCCTACCCGGGGAGCTGTTTTTT. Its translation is CASSPTLYKNTGLPGELFF.

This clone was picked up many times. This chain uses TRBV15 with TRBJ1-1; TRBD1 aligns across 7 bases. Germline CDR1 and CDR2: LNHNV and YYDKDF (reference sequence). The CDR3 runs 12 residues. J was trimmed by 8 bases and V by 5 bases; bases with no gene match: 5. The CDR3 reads CATSARDREAFF. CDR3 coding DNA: TGTGCCACCAGCGCCCGGGACAGAGAAGCTTTCTTT. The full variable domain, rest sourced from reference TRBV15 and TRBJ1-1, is DAMVIQNPRYQVTQFGKPVTLSCSQTLNHNVMYWYQQKSSQAPKLLFHYYDKDFNNEADTPDNFQSRRPNTSFCFLDIRSPGLGDTAMYLCATSARDREAFFGQGTRLTVV.

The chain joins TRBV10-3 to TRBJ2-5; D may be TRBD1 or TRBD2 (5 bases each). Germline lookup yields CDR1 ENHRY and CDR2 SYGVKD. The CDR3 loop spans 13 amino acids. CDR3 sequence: CAGGGGKEETQYF. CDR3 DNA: TGTGCGGGCGGTGGGGGAAAAGAAGAGACCCAGTACTTC.

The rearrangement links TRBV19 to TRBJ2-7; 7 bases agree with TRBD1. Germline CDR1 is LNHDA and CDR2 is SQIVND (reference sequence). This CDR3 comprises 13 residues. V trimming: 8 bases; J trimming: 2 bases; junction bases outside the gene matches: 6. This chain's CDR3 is CASRDRATYEQYF. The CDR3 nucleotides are TGTGCCAGTCGAGACAGGGCGACCTACGAGCAGTACTTC. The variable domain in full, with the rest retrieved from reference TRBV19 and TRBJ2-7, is DGGITQSPKYLFRKEGQNVTLSCEQNLNHDAMYWYRQDPGQGLRLIYYSQIVNDFQKGDIAEGYSVSREKKESFPLTVTSAQKNPTAFYLCASRDRATYEQYFGPGTRLTVT.

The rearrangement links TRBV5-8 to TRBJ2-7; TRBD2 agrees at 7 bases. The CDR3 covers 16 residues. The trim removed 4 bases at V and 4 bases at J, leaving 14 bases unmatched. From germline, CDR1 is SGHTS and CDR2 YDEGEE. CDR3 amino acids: CASSVSQAGTMYEQYF. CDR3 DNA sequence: TGTGCCAGCAGCGTGTCCCAAGCGGGGACGATGTACGAGCAGTACTTC.

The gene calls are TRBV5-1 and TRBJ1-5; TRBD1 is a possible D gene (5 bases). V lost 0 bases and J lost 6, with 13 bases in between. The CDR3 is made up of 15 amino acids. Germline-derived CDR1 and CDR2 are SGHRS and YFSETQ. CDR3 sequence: CASSLGWGMGQPQHF. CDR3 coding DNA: TGCGCCAGCAGCTTGGGATGGGGGATGGGTCAGCCCCAGCATTTT.

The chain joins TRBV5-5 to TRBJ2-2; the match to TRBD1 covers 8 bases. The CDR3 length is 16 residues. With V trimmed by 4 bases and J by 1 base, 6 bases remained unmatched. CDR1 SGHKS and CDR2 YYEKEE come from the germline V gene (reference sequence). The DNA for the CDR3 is TGTGCCAGCAGCCCCGCGACAGGGGTGAACACCGGGGAGCTGTTTTTT. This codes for CASSPATGVNTGELFF.